Listed here are 10 T cell receptor beta chains from one sample, sequenced in a study of shared clonotypes between healthy human individuals. The data were produced by immunoSEQ multiplex PCR, yet TCRdb's version contains in-frame clones alone and is incomplete. The data contain approximately 2,000,000 clones, roughly 90% of them singletons. The sequencing sample was made of naive CD4+ T cells from PBMCs. Subset defined: CD45RA+ positively selected. Receptor source: a young man in good health. Some clones in this sample may be carry-over from other donors' samples.

This chain links TRBV2 with TRBJ2-7; 8 bases are shared with TRBD2. This CDR3 comprises 13 residues. Germline values: CDR1 SNHLY, CDR2 FYNNEI. V gave up 2 bases and J gave up 6 bases; unmatched junction bases: 3. This CDR3 is CASSERLAGEQYF. CDR3 DNA: TGTGCCAGCAGTGAAAGGCTAGCGGGCGAGCAGTACTTC.

J is TRBJ2-5 and V is TRBV30; 8 bases map to TRBD1. V shed 0 bases and J 5 bases; nucleotides not matched to a gene: 8. There are 15 residues in the CDR3. Germline CDR1 and CDR2: GTSNPN and SVGIG (reference sequence). CDR3 residues: CAWSVGTGGRETQYF. The CDR3, as DNA: TGTGCCTGGAGTGTGGGTACAGGGGGTAGGGAGACCCAGTACTTC.

V and J are TRBV28 and TRBJ1-3; D gene ambiguous. V was pared by 6 bases and J by 4 bases, with 13 bases between. The CDR3 covers 14 residues. The germline gives CDR1 MDHEN, CDR2 SYDVKM. The DNA of the CDR3 is TGTGCCAGCAGGGGCGGTCTTATGGGAAACACCATATATTTT. It translates to CASRGGLMGNTIYF.

The chain recombines TRBV2 with TRBJ2-1; unclear D gene. CDR3 size: 14 residues. The V end lost 0 bases, the J end lost 10 bases, and 13 bases lay between the germline ends. The germline V gene encodes CDR1 SNHLY and CDR2 FYNNEI. CDR3 DNA: TGTGCCAGCAGTGAAGCCAGCCCTAAAGGAGAGCAGTTCTTC. Protein product: CASSEASPKGEQFF.

V and J are TRBV11-3 and TRBJ2-1; tentatively, D is TRBD1 or TRBD2 (6 bases each). The CDR3 has 16 amino acids. Germline V gene sequence: CDR1 SGHNT, CDR2 YENEEA. Deletions cut 5 bases from V and 7 bases from J, with 21 bases between. The CDR3 sequence: CASSPQSGAYRNEQFF. CDR3 sequence (DNA): TGTGCCAGCAGCCCCCAGTCGGGGGCGTATAGGAATGAGCAGTTCTTC. The full variable domain, with the rest looked up from reference TRBV11-3 and TRBJ2-1, is EAGVVQSPRYKIIEKKQPVAFWCNPISGHNTLYWYLQNLGQGPELLIRYENEEAVDDSQLPKDRFSAERLKGVDSTLKIQPAELGDSAVYLCASSPQSGAYRNEQFFGPGTRLTVL.

The V and J genes are TRBV18 and TRBJ2-6; D is unresolved. The CDR3 spans 17 residues. Germline V lookup: CDR1 KGHSH, CDR2 LQKENI. V lost 3 bases and J 1 base, leaving 13 bases between the germline ends. This CDR3 reads CASSPGIWSSGANVLTF. CDR3 sequence (DNA): TGTGCCAGCTCACCTGGTATATGGTCGTCTGGGGCCAACGTCCTGACTTTC.

The V and J genes are TRBV7-3 and TRBJ2-3; possible D gene TRBD2, 5 bases. The germline gives CDR1 SGHTA, CDR2 FQGTGA. With 5 bases removed from V and 6 bases from J, the gap between germline ends came to 15 bases. The CDR3 sequence is 14 residues long. The CDR3 here is CASSPRRSADTQYF. The CDR3 nucleotides read TGTGCCAGCAGCCCCCGGAGGAGTGCGGATACGCAGTATTTT.

This chain uses TRBV9 with TRBJ2-5; 7 bases line up with TRBD2. This CDR3 spans 17 amino acids. V was clipped by 0 bases and J by 5 bases; unmatched bases: 13. CDR1 is SGDLS and CDR2 is YYNGEE in the germline V gene. The CDR3 nucleotides read TGTGCCAGCAGCGTAGGACACCCGTCCAGGGAGGGGGAGACCCAGTACTTC. Translating it yields CASSVGHPSREGETQYF.

The CDR3 loop is CASSLDHLASGRNTQYF. CDR3 sequence (DNA): TGTGCCAGCAGCTTAGATCATCTGGCTAGCGGGAGAAATACGCAGTATTTT. V is TRBV11-3 and J is TRBJ2-3, with 10 nucleotides matching TRBD2. The CDR3 runs 17 residues. Germline values: CDR1 SGHNT, CDR2 YENEEA. The V and J ends lost 0 bases and 7 bases, in that order; junction bases with no gene match: 10.

V usage is TRBV19 and J usage is TRBJ1-1, with 8 bases matching TRBD1. V lost 1 base and J lost 8; bases outside the gene matches: 12. The germline gives CDR1 LNHDA, CDR2 SQIVND (reference sequence). CDR3 length equals 16 residues. CDR3 loop: CASSIGRDRYKWEAFF. The DNA of the CDR3 is TGTGCCAGTAGTATAGGCCGGGACAGGTACAAATGGGAAGCTTTCTTT.